Listed here is a single T cell receptor beta chain. What it binds is unknown. CDR3 size: 16 residues. Germline V lookup: CDR1 SGHKS, CDR2 YYEKEE (reference sequence). The V gene end was trimmed by 5 bases and the J gene end by 0 bases; junction bases not matched to a gene: 8. Unique molecular identifiers were incorporated when the TCRbeta library was constructed. One entry per CDR3 protein results from TCRdb running MiXCR on the PCR reads. The sample contains 530,000 or so distinct CDR3 sequences, roughly 30% of which appear only once. This record comes from a study of T-cell reconstitution after alpha-beta-depleted transplantation in children. Study-wide findings and caveats: T-cell counts and diversity at one year following transplant were attributed mainly to newly produced T cells. Reportedly, roughly two months post-transplant, alpha-beta T cells arose from several hundred expanded graft clones.

The sequence derives from a boy in the first two years of life with Wiskott-Aldrich syndrome, due to receive a stem cell transplant. V usage is TRBV5-5 and J usage is TRBJ2-1; TRBD1 aligns across 7 bases. Sample: PBMCs, taken before TCRalphabeta/CD19-depleted stem cell transplant. CDR3 DNA sequence: TGTGCCAGCAGTCGACAGGGCGCAAGCTCCTACAATGAGCAGTTCTTC. Its translation is CASSRQGASSYNEQFF.